This TCR beta chain came from a study of identical twins. Study conclusions and caveats: Invariant MAIT and iNKT cells could partly confound zero-insertion analyses. The analysis was cross-sectional rather than longitudinal within donors.

The V and J ends lost 5 bases and 7 bases respectively, with 12 bases between them. The CDR3 has 13 amino acids. TCRdb processed the 5' RACE reads anew with MiXCR; each CDR3 protein has one entry. The sample has about 570,000 distinct CDR3 sequences, 9.6% seen once. With regard to this clonotype: Antigen: not known.

A further study also used this sample, focusing on yellow fever vaccine responses in identical twins.

The sequence was obtained from a woman in her late teens or twenties in good health. V is TRBV12-3 or TRBV12-4 and J is TRBJ2-1, with D unresolved. The specimen sequenced was PBMCs. CDR3 in DNA: TGTGCCAGCAGTCAAGAACAGAAAAATGAGCAGTTCTTC. Amino acid sequence: CASSQEQKNEQFF.